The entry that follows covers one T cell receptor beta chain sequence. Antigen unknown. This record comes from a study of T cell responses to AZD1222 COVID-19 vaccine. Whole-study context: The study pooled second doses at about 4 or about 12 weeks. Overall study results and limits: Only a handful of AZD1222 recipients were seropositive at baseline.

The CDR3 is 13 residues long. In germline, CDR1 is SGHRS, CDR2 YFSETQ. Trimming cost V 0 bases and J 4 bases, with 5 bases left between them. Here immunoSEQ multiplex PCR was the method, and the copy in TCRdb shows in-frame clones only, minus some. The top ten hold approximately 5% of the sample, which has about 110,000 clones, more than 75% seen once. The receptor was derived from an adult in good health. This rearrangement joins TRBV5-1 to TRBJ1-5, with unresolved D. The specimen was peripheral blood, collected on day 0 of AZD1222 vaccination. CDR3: CASSLDPNQPQHF. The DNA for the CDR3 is TGCGCCAGCAGCTTGGACCCTAATCAGCCCCAGCATTTT. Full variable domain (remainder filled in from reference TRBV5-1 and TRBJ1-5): KAGVTQTPRYLIKTRGQQVTLSCSPISGHRSVSWYQQTPGQGLQFLFEYFSETQRNKGNFPGRFSGRQFSNSRSEMNVSTLELGDSALYLCASSLDPNQPQHFGDGTRLSIL.